Shown below are 30 T cell receptor beta chains from a single sample sequenced in a study of cytotoxic CD8 clonotypes in ibrutinib-treated CLL. Generated by immunoSEQ multiplex PCR, the TCRdb table keeps only in-frame clones and is missing some. The data contain approximately 200,000 clones, 72% of them singletons. The sequencing used PBMCs, collected after 24 months of ibrutinib treatment. The source is a human donor with chronic lymphocytic leukemia.

The chain combines TRBV19 with TRBJ2-3, with 10 bases fitting TRBD2. CDR1 LNHDA and CDR2 SQIVND come from the germline V gene (reference sequence). The CDR3 runs 15 residues. Trimming took 3 bases from V and 3 from J; bases not matched to a gene: 3. This CDR3 reads CASSIASGRTDTQYF. For the CDR3, the DNA is TGTGCCAGTAGTATCGCTAGCGGGAGAACAGATACGCAGTATTTT. Using reference TRBV19 and TRBJ2-3 for the parts outside the CDR3, the full variable domain is DGGITQSPKYLFRKEGQNVTLSCEQNLNHDAMYWYRQDPGQGLRLIYYSQIVNDFQKGDIAEGYSVSREKKESFPLTVTSAQKNPTAFYLCASSIASGRTDTQYFGPGTRLTVL.

The table lists this clone with a few counts. J is TRBJ2-7 and V is TRBV7-2; D gene uncertain. Germline CDR1 is SGHTA and CDR2 is FQGNSA. The V gene lost 1 base and the J gene lost 0 bases, with 7 bases spanning the gap. The CDR3 runs to 14 residues. DNA for the CDR3: TGTGCCAGCAGCTTAGAACGGGCCTCCTACGAGCAGTACTTC. Protein sequence: CASSLERASYEQYF.

In its sample, this clone was seen once. The chain carries TRBV25-1 and TRBJ2-1; 9 bases are a match to TRBD2. Germline assignment: CDR1 MGHDK and CDR2 SYGVNS. V was clipped by 0 bases and J by 0 bases; unmatched bases: 0. The CDR3 consists of 16 residues. DNA for the CDR3: TGTGCCAGCAGTGAATATAGCGGGAGCTCCTACAATGAGCAGTTCTTC. Protein: CASSEYSGSSYNEQFF.

The DNA for the CDR3 is TGTGCCAGCAGCATGCAGACAGGGGCGCTCACTGAAGCTTTCTTT. It yields the protein CASSMQTGALTEAFF. V usage is TRBV5-4 and J usage is TRBJ1-1; 8 bases are shared with TRBD1. Germline V gene data show CDR1 as SGHNT and CDR2 as YYREEE (reference sequence). V lost 4 bases to trimming and J lost 4 bases; unmatched junction nucleotides: 9. The CDR3 runs to 15 residues.

This clone was recorded only once. V is TRBV4-2 and J is TRBJ1-4; unclear D gene. In germline, CDR1 is LGHNA, CDR2 YNFKEQ. This CDR3 spans 13 amino acids. Between the trimmed V and J ends, which lost 1 base and 14 bases, there was a span of 14 bases. The CDR3 nucleotides are TGTGCCAGCAGCCAAGTTGGATTTTTTAGGCTGTTTTTT. It specifies CASSQVGFFRLFF.

The rearrangement links TRBV2 to TRBJ1-2, with D possibly TRBD1 on 6 matching bases. Trimming shortened V by 5 bases and J by 4 bases, and 17 bases separated the two germline ends. This CDR3 comprises 15 residues. Per germline, CDR1 SNHLY and CDR2 FYNNEI. This CDR3 reads CASSSTGTNLYGYTF. CDR3 bases: TGTGCCAGCAGTTCAACAGGGACAAATCTCTATGGCTACACCTTC. Complete variable domain (other parts from reference TRBV2 and TRBJ1-2): EPEVTQTPSHQVTQMGQEVILRCVPISNHLYFYWYRQILGQKVEFLVSFYNNEISEKSEIFDDQFSVERPDGSNFTLKIRSTKLEDSAMYFCASSSTGTNLYGYTFGSGTRLTVV.

The rearrangement uses TRBV25-1 and TRBJ2-7; 9 bases agree with TRBD1. The CDR3 has 13 residues. V dropped 7 bases and J dropped 7; count of bases not matched to a gene: 8. Germline V gene data show CDR1 as MGHDK and CDR2 as SYGVNS. CDR3 nucleotide sequence: TGTGCCAGCAAACAGGGGGCCCGACGGGAGCAGTACTTC. It specifies CASKQGARREQYF.

This sequence joins TRBV28 and TRBJ2-3, with 9 bases matching TRBD1. J gave up 5 bases and V 5 bases, and 11 bases lay outside the gene matches. This CDR3 has 16 amino acids. CDR1 and CDR2 (germline): MDHEN, SYDVKM. CDR3: CASSVPGQGSLDTQYF. CDR3 coding DNA: TGTGCCAGCAGTGTTCCGGGACAGGGTTCATTAGATACGCAGTATTTT.

The CDR3 sequence is CASSFDRANTEAFF. The CDR3 nucleotides are TGTGCCAGCAGCTTTGACAGGGCGAACACTGAAGCTTTCTTT. This chain connects TRBV5-6 to TRBJ1-1, with 7 bases that match TRBD1. Germline CDR1 is SGHDT and CDR2 is YYEEEE. There are 14 residues in the CDR3. With V trimmed by 2 bases and J by 1 base, 2 bases remained unmatched.

V and J are TRBV6-5 and TRBJ1-1; D possibly corresponds to TRBD1 (6 bases). CDR3 length: 13 amino acids. The germline V gene encodes CDR1 MNHEY and CDR2 SVGAGI. Trimming took off 6 bases at V and 3 bases at J, with 11 bases between the two ends. In nucleotides, the CDR3 is TGTGCCAGCAGGGACAGTTGGGACACTGAAGCTTTCTTT. Amino acids: CASRDSWDTEAFF.

The chain employs TRBV6-5 and TRBJ2-3, with D perhaps matching TRBD1 (6 bases). The CDR3 extends over 16 amino acids. V was clipped by 2 bases and J by 3 bases, with 15 bases between them. In germline, CDR1 is MNHEY, CDR2 SVGAGI. This CDR3 is CASSYGTGSMTDTQYF. DNA for the CDR3: TGTGCCAGCAGTTACGGAACAGGGAGTATGACAGATACGCAGTATTTT.

The V call is TRBV6-5, the J call TRBJ1-4, with D unclear. V was trimmed by 6 bases and J by 10 bases, leaving 18 bases between them. This CDR3 region has 14 residues. Germline V CDR1 and CDR2: MNHEY, SVGAGI. CDR3 nucleotide sequence: TGTGCCAGCAGATTGCAGCACCTTAGTGGAAAACTGTTTTTT. It is translated as CASRLQHLSGKLFF.

The table lists this clone with a count of one. This chain connects TRBV11-3 to TRBJ2-3; D is unclear. Between the trimmed V and J ends, which lost 2 bases and 1 base, there was a span of 4 bases. Germline V gene sequence: CDR1 SGHNT, CDR2 YENEEA. The CDR3 consists of 13 residues. This CDR3 is CASSLYRTDTQYF. The CDR3 nucleotides are TGTGCCAGCAGCTTATACCGCACAGATACGCAGTATTTT.

V is TRBV4-3 and J is TRBJ2-2; 9 bases map to TRBD2. The CDR3 is made up of 13 amino acids. Germline V gene sequence: CDR1 LGHNA, CDR2 YSLEER. The V gene end was trimmed by 8 bases and the J gene end by 6 bases; junction bases not matched to a gene: 4. The chain's CDR3 is CASGLAGSGELFF. The CDR3 DNA is TGCGCCAGCGGTCTAGCGGGATCCGGGGAGCTGTTTTTT.

The sample holds one count of this clone. The chain has TRBV18 and TRBJ2-5; D may be TRBD1 (5 bases). V lost 3 bases, J lost 2 bases, and 10 bases lay in between. The CDR3 spans 14 residues. The germline CDR1 and CDR2 sequences are KGHSH and LQKENI. The CDR3 region is CASSPGPGQETQYF. Here the CDR3 DNA reads TGTGCCAGCTCACCGGGGCCAGGTCAAGAGACCCAGTACTTC.

V gene TRBV5-4 combines with J gene TRBJ2-7, with D hard to call. V was trimmed by 7 bases and J by 3 bases, leaving 14 bases between them. This CDR3 is built from 13 residues. In germline, CDR1 is SGHNT, CDR2 YYREEE (reference sequence). The CDR3 DNA reads TGTGCCAGCGGAGAACCGGGCAGCTACGAGCAGTACTTC. Protein sequence: CASGEPGSYEQYF.

This chain uses TRBV7-8 with TRBJ2-1; TRBD2 might be the D (6 bases). The CDR3 consists of 15 residues. Germline V lookup: CDR1 SGHVS, CDR2 FQNEAQ. V was shortened by 4 bases and J by 0 bases, with 10 bases between the two germline ends. CDR3 region: CASSSGGISYNEQFF. CDR3 DNA: TGTGCCAGCAGCTCCGGGGGAATCTCCTACAATGAGCAGTTCTTC.

A single count supports this clone. The V gene is TRBV7-3, the J gene TRBJ2-1; the match to TRBD1 covers 7 bases. The germline CDR1 and CDR2 sequences are SGHTA and FQGTGA. This CDR3 region has 15 residues. V was pared by 5 bases and J by 4 bases, with 8 bases of the junction left unmatched. The CDR3 here is CASSRAGTEYNEQFF. DNA for the CDR3: TGTGCCAGCAGCCGGGCCGGGACAGAATACAATGAGCAGTTCTTC.

The chain links TRBV25-1 to TRBJ2-7; D tentatively fits TRBD1 or TRBD2 (5 bases each). The CDR3 is 16 residues long. Trimming stripped 4 bases from V and 5 bases from J, with 21 bases between. Per the germline V gene, CDR1 is MGHDK and CDR2 is SYGVNS. CDR3 coding DNA: TGTGCCAGCAGTGGACCCGGGGCCATACCCTTGGACGAGCAGTACTTC. Translated, it gives CASSGPGAIPLDEQYF.

This chain uses TRBV18 with TRBJ1-1; no clear D. The CDR3 extends over 13 amino acids. Looked up from germline, CDR1 is KGHSH and CDR2 is LQKENI. Trimming left V 2 bases short and J 0 bases short, with 4 bases between. The CDR3 DNA follows: TGTGCCAGCTCACCATCCGTGAACACTGAAGCTTTCTTT. Translating it yields CASSPSVNTEAFF.

The gene calls are TRBV11-3 and TRBJ2-2; D is perhaps TRBD2 (6 bases). Deletions cut 3 bases from V and 3 bases from J, with 8 bases between. The length of the CDR3 is 14 residues. Germline CDR1 reads SGHNT; CDR2 reads YENEEA. CDR3 in amino acids: CASSLGGDTGELFF. For the CDR3, the DNA is TGTGCCAGCAGCTTGGGGGGTGACACCGGGGAGCTGTTTTTT. The full variable domain, completed using reference TRBV11-3 and TRBJ2-2, is EAGVVQSPRYKIIEKKQPVAFWCNPISGHNTLYWYLQNLGQGPELLIRYENEEAVDDSQLPKDRFSAERLKGVDSTLKIQPAELGDSAVYLCASSLGGDTGELFFGEGSRLTVL.

The chain carries TRBV28 and TRBJ1-4; D is unclear. CDR1 and CDR2 from the germline V gene are MDHEN and SYDVKM. V was clipped by 2 bases and J by 8 bases, with 12 bases between them. The CDR3 runs to 14 residues. The CDR3 here is CASSLPSFREKLFF. CDR3 nucleotide sequence: TGTGCCAGCAGTTTACCCTCGTTCAGGGAAAAACTGTTTTTT.

The chain has TRBV4-1 and TRBJ2-1; TRBD1 is a possible D gene (6 bases). Germline V gene data show CDR1 as MGHRA and CDR2 as YSYEKL. Trimming took 4 bases from V and 5 from J, leaving 9 bases between them. This CDR3 region has 13 residues. The CDR3 is CASSLYRDNEQFF. In DNA form, the CDR3 reads TGCGCCAGCAGCCTTTACAGGGACAATGAGCAGTTCTTC.

J is TRBJ1-2 and V is TRBV5-4; 7 nucleotides agree with TRBD1. Germline loops: CDR1 SGHNT, CDR2 YYREEE (reference sequence). This CDR3 contains 14 residues. The V gene end was trimmed by 4 bases and the J gene end by 7 bases; junction bases not matched to a gene: 10. DNA for the CDR3: TGTGCCAGCAGCGACGACTACAGGGGTTTTGGCTACACCTTC. It yields the protein CASSDDYRGFGYTF.

This clone was seen more than once but under ten times. The chain combines TRBV5-1 with TRBJ1-1, with 7 bases fitting TRBD1. CDR1 and CDR2 (germline): SGHRS, YFSETQ. This CDR3 is built from 15 residues. The ends lost 8 bases at V and 3 bases at J; junction bases unmatched: 13. CDR3: CASTLTVTGDTEAFF. The CDR3 DNA sequence: TGCGCCAGTACTCTGACAGTTACAGGGGACACTGAAGCTTTCTTT.

The chain employs TRBV5-1 and TRBJ2-3, with D possibly called TRBD1 or TRBD2 (5 bases each). V was pared by 3 bases and J by 1 base, with 9 bases between. The CDR3 loop spans 14 amino acids. Germline V gene lookup returns CDR1 SGHRS and CDR2 YFSETQ. The CDR3 nucleotides are TGCGCCAGCAGCTCGGGACCTGGCACAGATACGCAGTATTTT. It yields the protein CASSSGPGTDTQYF.

A single count supports this clone. J is TRBJ2-7 and V is TRBV27; no firm D call. Germline V gives CDR1 MNHEY, CDR2 SMNVEV (reference sequence). The length of the CDR3 is 11 residues. Trimming pared 5 bases from V and 7 bases from J, leaving 9 bases between. The DNA of the CDR3 is TGTGCCAGCAGTCCTGGAAGGGAGCAGTACTTC. Its translation is CASSPGREQYF.

This rearrangement joins TRBV19 to TRBJ1-5, with a weak D call TRBD1 (6 bases). Deletions cut 10 bases from V and 6 bases from J, with 16 bases between. Per the germline V gene, CDR1 is LNHDA and CDR2 is SQIVND (reference sequence). This CDR3 is built from 13 residues. The CDR3 nucleotides are TGTGCCACCTACGGGGGCATGGGTCAGCCCCAGCATTTT. Encoded protein: CATYGGMGQPQHF.

This clone was detected only a few times. The V call is TRBV27, the J call TRBJ2-1; a weak D match, TRBD1 (5 bases). The germline V and J ends were trimmed by 4 bases and 0 bases, with 13 bases remaining between them. The CDR3 covers 16 residues. Germline V lookup: CDR1 MNHEY, CDR2 SMNVEV (reference sequence). The CDR3 DNA sequence: TGTGCCAGCAGTTCGCGACAGTTTAGCTCCTACAATGAGCAGTTCTTC. Protein product: CASSSRQFSSYNEQFF.

V and J are TRBV25-1 and TRBJ2-2; tentatively, D is TRBD1 (6 bases). The CDR3 has 14 amino acids. Trimming left V 4 bases short and J 5 bases short, with 11 bases between. The V gene's germline CDR1 is MGHDK and CDR2 SYGVNS. The CDR3 loop is CASSVAGETGELFF. The CDR3 region has the DNA TGTGCCAGCAGTGTGGCAGGGGAGACCGGGGAGCTGTTTTTT.